This TCR beta chain appears in the sequencing data of a study of neoadjuvant anti-PD-1 for oral cavity cancer. Of note for this clone: Its matching antigen is unknown.

Study-level points and caveats: Pretreatment Treg/Th17 ratio correlated inversely with post-treatment tumor clonality.

V shed 6 bases and J shed 7 bases, with 18 bases lying between them. The CDR3 has 13 residues. CDR1 and CDR2 from the germline V gene are SQVTM and ANQGSEA. Profiled with immunoSEQ multiplex PCR; TCRdb holds only in-frame clones, not every one. The sample records over 65,000 clones, approximately 87% being singletons. Time point here: after neoadjuvant nivolumab, at surgical resection. The clonotype comes from a person aged 35-79 years with oral cavity squamous cell carcinoma. Sequenced here: PBMCs, sampled after nivolumab (anti-PD-1) treatment. V and J are TRBV29-1 and TRBJ1-1; weak D call: TRBD1 (5 bases). As DNA, the CDR3 is TGCAGCGTGGGGGTTAGTCAGCCCCTTGAAGCTTTCTTT. Protein: CSVGVSQPLEAFF. The full variable domain, with the rest looked up from reference TRBV29-1 and TRBJ1-1, is SAVISQKPSRDICQRGTSLTIQCQVDSQVTMMFWYRQQPGQSLTLIATANQGSEATYESGFVIDKFPISRPNLTFSTLTVSNMSPEDSSIYLCSVGVSQPLEAFFGQGTRLTVV.